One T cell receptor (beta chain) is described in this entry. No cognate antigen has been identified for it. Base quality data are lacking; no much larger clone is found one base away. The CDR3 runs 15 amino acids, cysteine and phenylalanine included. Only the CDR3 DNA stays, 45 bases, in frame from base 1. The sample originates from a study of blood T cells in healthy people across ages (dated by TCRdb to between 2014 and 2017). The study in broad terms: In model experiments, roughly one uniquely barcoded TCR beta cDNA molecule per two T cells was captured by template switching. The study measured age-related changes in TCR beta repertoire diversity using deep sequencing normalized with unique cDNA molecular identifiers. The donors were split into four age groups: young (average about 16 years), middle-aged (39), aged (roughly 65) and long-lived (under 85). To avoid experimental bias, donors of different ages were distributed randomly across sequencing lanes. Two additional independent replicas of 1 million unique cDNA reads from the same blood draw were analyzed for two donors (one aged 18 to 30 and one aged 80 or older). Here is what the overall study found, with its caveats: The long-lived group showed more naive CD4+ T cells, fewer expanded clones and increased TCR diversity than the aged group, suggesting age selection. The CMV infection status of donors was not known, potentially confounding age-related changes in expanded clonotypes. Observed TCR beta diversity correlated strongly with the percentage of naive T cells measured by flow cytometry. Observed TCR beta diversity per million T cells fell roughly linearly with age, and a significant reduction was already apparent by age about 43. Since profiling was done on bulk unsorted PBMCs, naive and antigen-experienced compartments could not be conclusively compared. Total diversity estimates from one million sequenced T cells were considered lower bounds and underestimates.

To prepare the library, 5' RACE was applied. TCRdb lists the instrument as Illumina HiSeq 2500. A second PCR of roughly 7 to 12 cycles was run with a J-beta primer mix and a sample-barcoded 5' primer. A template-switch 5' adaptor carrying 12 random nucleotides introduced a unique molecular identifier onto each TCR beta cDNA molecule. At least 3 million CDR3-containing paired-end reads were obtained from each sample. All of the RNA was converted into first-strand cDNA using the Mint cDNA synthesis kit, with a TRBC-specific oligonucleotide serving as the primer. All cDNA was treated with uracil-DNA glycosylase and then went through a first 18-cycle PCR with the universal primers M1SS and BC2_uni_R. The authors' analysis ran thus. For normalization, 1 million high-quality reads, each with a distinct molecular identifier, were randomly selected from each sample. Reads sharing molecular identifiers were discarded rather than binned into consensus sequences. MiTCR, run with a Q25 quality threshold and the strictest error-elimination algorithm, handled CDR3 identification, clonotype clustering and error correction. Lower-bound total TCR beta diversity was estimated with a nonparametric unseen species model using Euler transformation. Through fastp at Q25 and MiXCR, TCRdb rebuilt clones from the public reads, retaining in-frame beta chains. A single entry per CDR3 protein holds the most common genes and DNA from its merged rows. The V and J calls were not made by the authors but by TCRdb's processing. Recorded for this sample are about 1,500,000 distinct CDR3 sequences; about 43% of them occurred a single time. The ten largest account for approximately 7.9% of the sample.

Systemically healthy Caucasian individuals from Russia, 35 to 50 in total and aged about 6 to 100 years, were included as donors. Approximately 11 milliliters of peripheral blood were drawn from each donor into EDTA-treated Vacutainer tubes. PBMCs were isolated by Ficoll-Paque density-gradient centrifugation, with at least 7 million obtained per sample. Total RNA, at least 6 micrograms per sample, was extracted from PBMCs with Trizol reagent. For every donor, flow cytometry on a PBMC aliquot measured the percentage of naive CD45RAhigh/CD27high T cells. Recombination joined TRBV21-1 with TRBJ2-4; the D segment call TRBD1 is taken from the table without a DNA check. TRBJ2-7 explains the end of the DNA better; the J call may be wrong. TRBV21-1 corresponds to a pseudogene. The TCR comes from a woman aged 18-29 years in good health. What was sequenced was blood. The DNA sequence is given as TGTGCCAGCAGCCGCGGGGCGGGCAGTCCCTACGAGCAGTACTTC. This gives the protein CASSRGAGSPYEQYF.